These 30 T cell receptor beta chains share one sample of origin, sequenced in a study of blood T cell repertoires in COVID-19. TCRdb's table, derived via immunoSEQ multiplex PCR, lists solely in-frame clones and lacks some. The repertoire holds some 490,000 clones, with 70% to 90% as singletons. Sequencing was performed on PBMCs or T cells enriched from blood (not recorded which). These receptors were obtained from a woman aged 60-75 years who had recovered from COVID-19.

This clone occurred once. The chain employs TRBV10-3 and TRBJ1-2; 7 positions agree with TRBD1. V was pared by 10 bases and J by 5 bases, with 10 bases of the junction left unmatched. The CDR3 covers 13 residues. Germline CDR1 reads ENHRY; CDR2 reads SYGVKD. For the CDR3, the DNA is TGTGCCACCCAGCAGGGGGGCGGGTATGGCTACACCTTC. Translation: CATQQGGGYGYTF.

This chain uses TRBV5-1 with TRBJ2-1; TRBD1 might be the D (5 bases). The CDR3 contains 14 residues. Germline CDR1 SGHRS, CDR2 YFSETQ. The V end was cut by 2 bases, the J end by 4 bases, with 10 bases between. The CDR3 spells CASSFDRTYNEQFF. CDR3 nucleotide sequence: TGCGCCAGCAGCTTTGACAGAACTTACAATGAGCAGTTCTTC.

In nucleotides, the CDR3 is TGTGCCAGCGGGACAGGGGTACCTGGAAACACCATATATTTT. Protein product: CASGTGVPGNTIYF. The genes are TRBV2 and TRBJ1-3; 10 bases are a match to TRBD1. The V gene end was trimmed by 8 bases and the J gene end by 2 bases; junction bases not matched to a gene: 3. This CDR3 is 14 amino acids long. Germline V gene lookup returns CDR1 SNHLY and CDR2 FYNNEI.

The chain links TRBV7-9 to TRBJ1-3, with 8 positions matching TRBD1. Germline-derived CDR1 and CDR2 are SEHNR and FQNEAQ (reference sequence). The V segment lost 3 bases and the J segment 4 bases; nucleotides outside the gene matches: 2. The CDR3 has 14 amino acids. The DNA of the CDR3 is TGTGCCAGCAGCTTCAGGGGGCAAGGAAACACCATATATTTT. Translation: CASSFRGQGNTIYF.

The chain couples TRBV9 to TRBJ2-2; D ambiguous. The ends were cut back, 0 bases at V and 7 bases at J, with 4 bases in the middle. The V gene's germline CDR1 is SGDLS and CDR2 YYNGEE. The CDR3 is made up of 12 amino acids. The CDR3 coding sequence is TGTGCCAGCAGCGTAGGCGGCGGGGAGCTGTTTTTT. This gives the protein CASSVGGGELFF.

The DNA for the CDR3 is TGTGCCAGCAGCGTACAGCCTAATGAAAAACTGTTTTTT. This gives the protein CASSVQPNEKLFF. The V and J genes are TRBV6-5 and TRBJ1-4; D gene ambiguous. Trimming pared 6 bases from V and 3 bases from J, leaving 8 bases between. The CDR3 totals 13 residues. Per the germline V gene, CDR1 is MNHEY and CDR2 is SVGAGI.

J is TRBJ1-6 and V is TRBV6-6, with 11 bases lining up with TRBD1. Looked up from germline, CDR1 is MNHNY and CDR2 is SVGAGI (reference sequence). The V gene end was trimmed by 5 bases and the J gene end by 1 base; junction bases not matched to a gene: 13. The CDR3 spans 20 residues. The CDR3 nucleotides read TGTGCCAGCAGTCCGAGCAGACCGGACAGGGGGCCTTCCTATAATTCACCCCTCCACTTT. Its translation: CASSPSRPDRGPSYNSPLHF.

This chain links TRBV6-5 with TRBJ2-7, with D maybe TRBD1 (5 bases). This CDR3 contains 12 residues. The germline V gene has CDR1 MNHEY and CDR2 SVGAGI. Trimming pared 5 bases from V and 3 bases from J, leaving 8 bases between. Here the CDR3 reads CASSPTGYEQYF. CDR3 bases: TGTGCCAGCAGTCCTACAGGCTACGAGCAGTACTTC.

V gene TRBV2 combines with J gene TRBJ1-4; D is perhaps TRBD1 (6 bases). This CDR3 contains 12 residues. Trimming removed 5 bases from V and 11 bases from J, with 12 bases in between. CDR1 and CDR2 from the germline V gene are SNHLY and FYNNEI. As DNA, the CDR3 is TGTGCCAGCAGTAAACAGGGCTGGAAACTGTTTTTT. The encoded protein is CASSKQGWKLFF. Full variable domain (outside the CDR3, taken from reference TRBV2 and TRBJ1-4): EPEVTQTPSHQVTQMGQEVILRCVPISNHLYFYWYRQILGQKVEFLVSFYNNEISEKSEIFDDQFSVERPDGSNFTLKIRSTKLEDSAMYFCASSKQGWKLFFGSGTQLSVL.

The chain links TRBV30 to TRBJ2-1, with TRBD2 as a possible D gene (5 bases). V shed 4 bases and J shed 0 bases, with 16 bases lying between them. CDR1 is GTSNPN, CDR2 SVGIG, per germline (reference sequence). The length of the CDR3 is 16 residues. The CDR3: CAWKNPGSYSYNEQFF. The CDR3, as DNA: TGTGCCTGGAAGAATCCGGGAAGCTACTCCTACAATGAGCAGTTCTTC.

This clone was observed once. The rearrangement uses TRBV4-1 and TRBJ2-7; unclear D gene. Germline CDR1 and CDR2: MGHRA and YSYEKL. This CDR3 is 13 amino acids long. Trimming pared 3 bases from V and 2 bases from J, leaving 8 bases between. Here the CDR3 reads CASSHGLTYEQYF. The CDR3 DNA is TGCGCCAGCAGCCACGGGTTAACCTACGAGCAGTACTTC.

The rearrangement uses TRBV6-5 and TRBJ1-2; 12 bases match TRBD1. V was clipped by 6 bases and J by 9 bases; unmatched bases: 5. Germline-derived CDR1 and CDR2 are MNHEY and SVGAGI. CDR3 size: 13 residues. CDR3 sequence (DNA): TGTGCCAGCAGGTCCGGGACAGGGGGCAGCTACACCTTC. It yields the protein CASRSGTGGSYTF.

V usage is TRBV19 and J usage is TRBJ1-1, with D possibly being TRBD1 (6 bases). The CDR3 contains 12 residues. V lost 7 bases and J lost 10, with 16 bases in between. Germline V gene sequence: CDR1 LNHDA, CDR2 SQIVND (reference sequence). CDR3 sequence reads: CASIKGGARAFF. CDR3 nucleotides: TGTGCCAGTATCAAGGGGGGGGCGCGAGCTTTCTTT. The entire variable domain, with the rest obtained from reference TRBV19 and TRBJ1-1, is as follows: DGGITQSPKYLFRKEGQNVTLSCEQNLNHDAMYWYRQDPGQGLRLIYYSQIVNDFQKGDIAEGYSVSREKKESFPLTVTSAQKNPTAFYLCASIKGGARAFFGQGTRLTVV.

The V gene is TRBV10-1, the J gene TRBJ2-2, with 8 nucleotides matching TRBD2. Germline CDR1 reads WNHNN; CDR2 reads SYGVQD (reference sequence). Trimming at V came to 2 bases and at J to 7 bases, leaving 12 bases not matched to a gene. The CDR3 covers 17 residues. This CDR3 is CASSEVVPSGRSGELFF. DNA of the CDR3: TGCGCCAGCAGTGAGGTGGTGCCTAGCGGGCGGAGCGGGGAGCTGTTTTTT.

This sequence joins TRBV3-1 (or the pseudogene TRBV3-2) and TRBJ1-1; a weak D match, TRBD1 (6 bases). The CDR3 extends over 15 amino acids. The germline V gene has CDR1 LGHDT and CDR2 YNNKEL (reference sequence). Trimming removed 3 bases from V and 1 base from J, with 12 bases in between. CDR3 nucleotides: TGTGCCAGCAGCCAGAGGACAGCCAAGAACACTGAAGCTTTCTTT. It is translated as CASSQRTAKNTEAFF.

This clone was recorded only once. The chain uses TRBV24-1 and TRBJ1-6; maybe TRBD1 (5 bases). Per the germline V gene, CDR1 is KGHDR and CDR2 is SFDVKD. This CDR3 is 13 amino acids long. V lost 6 bases to trimming and J lost 6 bases, with 8 bases between them. CDR3 region: CATSRQGNSPLHF. DNA of the CDR3: TGTGCCACCAGTCGCCAGGGTAATTCACCCCTCCACTTT.

V and J are TRBV5-1 and TRBJ1-1; D remains unclear. The V gene lost 4 bases and the J gene lost 4 bases, with 11 bases spanning the gap. The length of the CDR3 is 13 residues. Germline-derived CDR1 and CDR2 are SGHRS and YFSETQ. CDR3 region: CASSPQFRTEAFF. The CDR3 nucleotides are TGCGCCAGCAGCCCCCAGTTCCGCACTGAAGCTTTCTTT. The variable domain in full, completed from reference TRBV5-1 and TRBJ1-1, reads KAGVTQTPRYLIKTRGQQVTLSCSPISGHRSVSWYQQTPGQGLQFLFEYFSETQRNKGNFPGRFSGRQFSNSRSEMNVSTLELGDSALYLCASSPQFRTEAFFGQGTRLTVV.

V and J are TRBV13 and TRBJ1-2, with a tentative D call TRBD1 (6 bases). Between the trimmed V and J ends, which lost 4 bases and 4 bases, there was a span of 16 bases. Germline-derived CDR1 and CDR2 are PRHDT and FYEKMQ (reference sequence). This CDR3 has 15 amino acids. CDR3 amino acids: CASSSTTTGIYGYTF. CDR3 coding DNA: TGTGCCAGCAGCTCGACTACCACAGGGATCTATGGCTACACCTTC. The whole variable domain, remainder taken from reference TRBV13 and TRBJ1-2, is AAGVIQSPRHLIKEKRETATLKCYPIPRHDTVYWYQQGPGQDPQFLISFYEKMQSDKGSIPDRFSAQQFSDYHSELNMSSLELGDSALYFCASSSTTTGIYGYTFGSGTRLTVV.

The chain couples TRBV4-2 to TRBJ1-3, with unresolved D. The CDR3 is 17 residues long. V was clipped by 2 bases and J by 0 bases, with 14 bases between them. Germline V gene sequence: CDR1 LGHNA, CDR2 YNFKEQ. Here the CDR3 reads CASSQYRVSSSGNTIYF. CDR3 bases: TGTGCCAGCAGCCAATACCGGGTTTCGAGCTCTGGAAACACCATATATTTT.

This chain connects TRBV29-1 to TRBJ2-5; D possibly corresponds to TRBD1 (5 bases). V was clipped by 5 bases and J by 1 base, with 11 bases between them. This CDR3 comprises 13 residues. Germline V gene sequence: CDR1 SQVTM, CDR2 ANQGSEA. CDR3 loop: CSVKTDFQETQYF. CDR3 DNA sequence: TGCAGCGTTAAGACAGACTTCCAAGAGACCCAGTACTTC.

In this sample, this clone turned up once. The V gene is TRBV4-1, the J gene TRBJ2-3; D is possibly TRBD1 (6 bases). Germline V gene sequence: CDR1 MGHRA, CDR2 YSYEKL. The CDR3 length is 16 residues. Trimming cost V 0 bases and J 0 bases, with 10 bases left between them. CDR3 amino acids: CASSQDRGYSTDTQYF. The CDR3 DNA sequence: TGCGCCAGCAGCCAAGACAGGGGATACAGCACAGATACGCAGTATTTT.

This clone was picked up one time. V gene TRBV28 combines with J gene TRBJ2-5; 10 bases fit TRBD2. Germline assignment: CDR1 MDHEN and CDR2 SYDVKM. J lost 6 bases, V lost 5 bases, and 9 bases had no gene match. This CDR3 has 15 amino acids. In nucleotides, the CDR3 is TGTGCCAGCAGTCTCCAGGGACTAGCGTTGAAGACCCAGTACTTC. It specifies CASSLQGLALKTQYF.

This clone was seen a few times. The chain couples TRBV5-1 to TRBJ2-7; 7 nucleotides align to TRBD1. CDR1 SGHRS and CDR2 YFSETQ come from the germline V gene. The CDR3 consists of 14 residues. Trimming cost V 4 bases and J 7 bases; bases outside gene matches: 11. CDR3: CASSKTGLFGEQYF. For the CDR3, the DNA is TGCGCCAGCAGCAAGACAGGGCTCTTTGGGGAGCAGTACTTC. Based on the CDR3 plus reference TRBV5-1 and TRBJ2-7, the full variable domain is KAGVTQTPRYLIKTRGQQVTLSCSPISGHRSVSWYQQTPGQGLQFLFEYFSETQRNKGNFPGRFSGRQFSNSRSEMNVSTLELGDSALYLCASSKTGLFGEQYFGPGTRLTVT.

V usage is TRBV6-6 and J usage is TRBJ2-7, with TRBD2 as a possible D gene (7 bases). With 6 bases removed from V and 1 base from J, the gap between germline ends came to 16 bases. The length of the CDR3 is 15 residues. Germline V gives CDR1 MNHNY, CDR2 SVGAGI (reference sequence). The CDR3, as DNA: TGTGCCAGCAGCGCCGGGGAGGGGGAGTCCTACGAGCAGTACGTC. Translated: CASSAGEGESYEQYV.

V is TRBV5-1 and J is TRBJ2-7, with D tentatively TRBD1 (6 bases). CDR1 is SGHRS and CDR2 is YFSETQ in the germline V gene. V was cut by 0 bases and J by 5 bases, with 9 bases left in between. The CDR3 totals 13 residues. In DNA, the CDR3 is TGCGCCAGCAGCTTGGGCCGGACAGACGAGCAGTACTTC. Its protein product is CASSLGRTDEQYF.

The chain links TRBV4-1 to TRBJ2-2; 10 nucleotides agree with TRBD2. Germline assignment: CDR1 MGHRA and CDR2 YSYEKL. V trimming: 4 bases; J trimming: 6 bases; junction bases outside the gene matches: 11. This CDR3 contains 17 residues. CDR3 coding DNA: TGCGCCAGCAGCCGCCTAGCGGGGGCCCGTACCCCCGGGGAGCTGTTTTTT. Translation gives CASSRLAGARTPGELFF.

This chain uses TRBV6-5 with TRBJ1-3; D not certain. The V gene's germline CDR1 is MNHEY and CDR2 SVGAGI. The CDR3 is made up of 15 amino acids. V lost 3 bases and J lost 0, with 9 bases in between. CDR3 sequence (DNA): TGTGCCAGCAGTTATGGGTGGAGCTCTGGAAACACCATATATTTT. Translated, it gives CASSYGWSSGNTIYF.

The V and J genes are TRBV7-8 and TRBJ1-1; D is undetermined. Germline V gene sequence: CDR1 SGHVS, CDR2 FQNEAQ. This CDR3 is built from 13 residues. Trimming cost V 1 base and J 4 bases, with 7 bases left between them. The CDR3 sequence: CASSLDELTEAFF. CDR3 nucleotide sequence: TGTGCCAGCAGCTTAGATGAGCTCACTGAAGCTTTCTTT.

V usage is TRBV5-1 and J usage is TRBJ2-2; 11 bases align to TRBD1. The V segment lost 3 bases and the J segment 6 bases; nucleotides outside the gene matches: 19. Germline CDR1 reads SGHRS; CDR2 reads YFSETQ. The CDR3 has 20 amino acids. The CDR3 DNA reads TGCGCCAGCAGCTCCACAACTAGAGTACCGGGACAGGGGGGTCCCGGGGAGCTGTTTTTT. Protein sequence: CASSSTTRVPGQGGPGELFF.

The genes are TRBV29-1 and TRBJ2-3, with 8 bases identical to TRBD1. In germline, CDR1 is SQVTM, CDR2 ANQGSEA. V lost 3 bases, J lost 6 bases, and 8 bases stayed unmatched. This CDR3 contains 14 residues. The CDR3 sequence is CSVEHRTGKDTQYF. The CDR3, as DNA: TGCAGCGTTGAGCACCGGACAGGGAAGGATACGCAGTATTTT.